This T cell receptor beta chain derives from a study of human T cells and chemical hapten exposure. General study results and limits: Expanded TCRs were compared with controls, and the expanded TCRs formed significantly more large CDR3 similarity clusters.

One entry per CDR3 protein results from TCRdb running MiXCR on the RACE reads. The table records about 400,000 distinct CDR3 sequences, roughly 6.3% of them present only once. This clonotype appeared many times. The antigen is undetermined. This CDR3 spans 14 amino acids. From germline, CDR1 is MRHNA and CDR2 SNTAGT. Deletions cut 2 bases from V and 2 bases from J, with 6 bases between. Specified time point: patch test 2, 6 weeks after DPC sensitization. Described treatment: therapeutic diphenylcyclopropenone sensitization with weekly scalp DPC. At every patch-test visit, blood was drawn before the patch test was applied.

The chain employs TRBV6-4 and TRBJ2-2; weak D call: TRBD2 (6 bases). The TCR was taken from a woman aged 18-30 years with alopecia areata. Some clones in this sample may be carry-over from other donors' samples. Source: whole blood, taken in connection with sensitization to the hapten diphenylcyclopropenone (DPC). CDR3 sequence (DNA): TGTGCCAGCAGTGACGGGACTAACACCGGGGAGCTGTTTTTT. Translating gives CASSDGTNTGELFF.